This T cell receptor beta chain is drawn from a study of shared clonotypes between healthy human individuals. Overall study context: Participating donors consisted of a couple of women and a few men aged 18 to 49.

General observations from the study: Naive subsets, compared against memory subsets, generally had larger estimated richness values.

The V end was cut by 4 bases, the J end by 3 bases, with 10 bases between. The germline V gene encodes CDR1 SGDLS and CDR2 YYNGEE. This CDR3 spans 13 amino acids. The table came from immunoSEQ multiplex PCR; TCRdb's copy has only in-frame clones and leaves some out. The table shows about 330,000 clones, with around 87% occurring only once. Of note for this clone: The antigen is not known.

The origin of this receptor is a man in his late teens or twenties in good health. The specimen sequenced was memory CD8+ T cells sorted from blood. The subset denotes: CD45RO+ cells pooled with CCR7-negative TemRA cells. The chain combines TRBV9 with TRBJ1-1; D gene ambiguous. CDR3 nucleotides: TGTGCCAGCAGCTTGGGCGGTGACACTGAAGCTTTCTTT. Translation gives CASSLGGDTEAFF.